This T cell receptor beta chain was captured by sequencing in a study of beta chain features in type 1 diabetes (dated by TCRdb to 2017 to 2018). About the study as a whole: Mean age, gender distribution, total cell number and subset yield were not different between patients and healthy donors. Across all samples, 90 million to 130 million sorted cells were examined, and cell number per subset correlated strongly with RNA yield. The study compared the TCRB repertoires of sorted circulating CD4+ T cell subsets in recently diagnosed type 1 diabetes patients with those in matched healthy donors. Regulatory and stem cell-like memory subsets were isolated from only 8 patients and about eight healthy donors, whereas naive and central memory subsets came from all 28 donors. Results and caveats for the whole study, not just this receptor: Because small numbers of individuals were included in the HLA sub-analyses, any influence of HLA type on TCRB rearrangement was left unresolved. PCR might favor shorter templates, but patient and control samples were amplified and corrected together, so any skew would affect both groups equally. Type 1 diabetes patients showed a moderate but significant shortening of TCRB CDR3 length in all four CD4+ subsets. Because cDNA rather than genomic DNA was sequenced, highly expressing activated cells could have been over-represented, although no difference in activation and CD3 levels was found between groups. Naive, central memory and regulatory TCRB repertoires appeared more similar among patients than among healthy donors. Fewer insertions and more nucleotide deletions at VDJ recombination sites were observed in patients with type 1 diabetes, implying thymic rearrangement abnormalities.

A single peripheral blood draw of around 0.11 L on average was collected from each donor into heparinised tubes. Naive, central memory, regulatory and stem cell-like memory CD4+ T cells were sorted on a BD FACSAria II using a panel including CD45RO, CCR7, CD25, CD127, CD95 and CD27. Every sorted population had a purity above 95%. Right away, PBMCs were isolated by Lymphoprep density gradient centrifugation and were stained directly, with no culture step. Samples were stained and sorted in pairs, with one healthy donor and one patient per experiment, so that batch effects were minimized. Inclusive of the bounding cysteine and phenylalanine, the CDR3 is 15 residues long. Solely the CDR3 DNA is kept, with 45 bases framed from the first base. V and J are truncated by 5 bases and 0 bases respectively, leaving an intervening sequence of 12 bases. CDR1 and CDR2 are drawn from the germline V gene: SGHTA, FQGNSA.

A few counts support this clone. The antigen this receptor binds is unknown. Base qualities are not at hand, and no much larger clone is one base apart. The High Capacity cDNA Reverse Transcription Kit was used to reverse transcribe all of the isolated RNA, meaning that expressed TCRB transcripts were what got sequenced. Naive, central memory and regulatory T cell samples underwent deep immunoSEQ sequencing, averaging around 3.7 million total reads per sample. After sorted cells were lysed in RLT buffer, RNA was extracted with DNase-treated RNeasy Micro or Mini kits, with the choice depending on cell number. Each cell subset was processed separately to prevent cross-contamination, with patient and healthy donor samples processed together. The immunoSEQ multiplex PCR was used to amplify TCRB sequences from cDNA, yielding 87-bp fragments that span the CDR3 region. Sequencing of the amplicons was performed on the Illumina HiSeq platform. The study's own analysis went as follows. Synthetic template baselines were used to correct PCR bias computationally, reads within Hamming distance 2 were collapsed together, and singletons that could not be merged were discarded. Reads were aligned against IMGT to assign V, D and J genes, CDR3 length and insertions or deletions at six rearrangement sites. Within each subset, clonotype counts were normalized to sorted cell number, after which true diversity and Gini coefficients were computed with the tcR R package. The overlap coefficient, calculated on TCRB nucleotide sequences, was used to measure repertoire sharing. Out-of-frame TCRB sequences from naive cells were analyzed to stand in for the pre-selection repertoire. As stored in TCRdb, this immuneACCESS dataset retains in-frame rearrangements with V and J assigned. A fraction of the clones does not appear; measured against another copy, unresolved V genes explain less than half of the discrepancy, and the remainder lacks a known reason. That table is the source of V, J and clone size, and D and trimming were worked out from the DNA. This sample gives about 650,000 clones in total; under 15% of them show up just once. The ten largest clonotypes hold around 0.12% of the sample.

The source material was naive CD4+ T cells from blood. This sample's cell subset or site label indicates: true naive CD4+ T cells. The chain is encoded by TRBV7-2 joined to TRBJ2-3; no D segment can be confidently identified. The TCR comes from a man younger than 45 with type 1 diabetes. The CDR3 protein sequence reads: CASSPPFASTDTQYF. At the DNA level, the sequence is TGTGCCAGCAGCCCGCCTTTCGCTAGCACAGATACGCAGTATTTT.